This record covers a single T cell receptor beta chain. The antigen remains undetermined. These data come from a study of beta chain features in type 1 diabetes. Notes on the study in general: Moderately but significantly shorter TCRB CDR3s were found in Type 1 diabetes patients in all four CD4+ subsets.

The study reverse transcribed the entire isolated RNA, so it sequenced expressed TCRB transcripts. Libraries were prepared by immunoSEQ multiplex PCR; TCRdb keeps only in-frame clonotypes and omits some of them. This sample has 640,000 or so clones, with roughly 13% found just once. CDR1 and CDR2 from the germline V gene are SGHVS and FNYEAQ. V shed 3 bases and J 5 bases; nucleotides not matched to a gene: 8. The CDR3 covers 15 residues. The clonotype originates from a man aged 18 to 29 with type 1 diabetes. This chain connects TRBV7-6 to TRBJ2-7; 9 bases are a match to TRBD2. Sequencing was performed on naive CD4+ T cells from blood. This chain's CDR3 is CASSFLAGNYNEQYF. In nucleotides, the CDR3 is TGTGCCAGCAGCTTCCTAGCGGGGAACTATAACGAGCAGTACTTC.